This paragraph covers one T cell receptor (beta chain) sequence. Its antigen is not identified. The entry originates in a study of response to subunit inactivated influenza vaccine. CDR1 LNHNV and CDR2 YYDKDF come from the germline V gene (reference sequence). This CDR3 has 16 residues. J lost 7 bases, V lost 1 base, and 7 bases had no gene match. One entry per CDR3 protein results from TCRdb running MiXCR on the RT-PCR reads. The sample lists more than 200,000 distinct CDR3 sequences, 12% occurring once. The study, taken as a whole, reports: That few new T cells are recruited by each seasonal influenza vaccination was the authors' suggestion.

The material was non-naive T cells sorted from PBMCs, obtained 14 to 15 days before vaccination. This sequence originates from a man in his fifties who received an inactivated influenza vaccine. This chain links TRBV15 with TRBJ2-1; 10 bases are shared with TRBD2. CDR3 nucleotide sequence: TGTGCCACCAGCAGAGGGAAAGCGGGAGGGGTTAATGAGCAGTTCTTC. It encodes CATSRGKAGGVNEQFF.